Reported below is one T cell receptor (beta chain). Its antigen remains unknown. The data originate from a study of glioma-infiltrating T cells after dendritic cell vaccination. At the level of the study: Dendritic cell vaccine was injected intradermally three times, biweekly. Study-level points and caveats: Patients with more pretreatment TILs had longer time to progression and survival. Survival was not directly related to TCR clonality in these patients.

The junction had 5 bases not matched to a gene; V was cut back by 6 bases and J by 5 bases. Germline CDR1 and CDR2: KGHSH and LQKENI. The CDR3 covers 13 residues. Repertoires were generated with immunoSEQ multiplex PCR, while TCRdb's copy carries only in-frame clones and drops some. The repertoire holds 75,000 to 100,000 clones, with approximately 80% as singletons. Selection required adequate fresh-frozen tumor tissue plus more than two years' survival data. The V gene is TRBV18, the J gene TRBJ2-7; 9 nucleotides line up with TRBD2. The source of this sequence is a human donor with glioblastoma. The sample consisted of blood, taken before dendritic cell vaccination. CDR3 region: CASSVAGVDEQYF. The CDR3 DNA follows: TGTGCCAGCTCCGTAGCGGGAGTAGACGAGCAGTACTTC.